Below, 7 T cell receptor beta chains from the same sample are listed, as sequenced in a study of early T cells in non-severe SARS-CoV-2 infection. TCRdb reanalysed the 5' RACE reads using MiXCR and keeps one entry per CDR3 protein. In the table there are more than 55,000 distinct CDR3 sequences, over 4.5% of which are singletons. This sample comprised whole blood, obtained at baseline. These TCRs come from an adult who was a healthcare worker with PCR-confirmed SARS-CoV-2 infection or an uninfected control (not recorded which).

The V and J genes are TRBV7-9 and TRBJ1-2, with a tentative D call TRBD1 (5 bases). CDR1 and CDR2 (germline): SEHNR, FQNEAQ (reference sequence). V dropped 5 bases and J dropped 3 bases, with 13 bases sitting between them. This CDR3 comprises 14 residues. CDR3 bases: TGTGCCAGCAGCCCTCAGGGCCTCGACTATGGCTACACCTTC. It translates to CASSPQGLDYGYTF.

The chain recombines TRBV7-2 with TRBJ2-2; D may be TRBD1 (6 bases). Germline loops: CDR1 SGHTA, CDR2 FQGNSA. V lost 1 base and J lost 7, with 13 bases in between. The CDR3 is made up of 15 amino acids. CDR3 amino acids: CASSLERGMGGELFF. CDR3 nucleotide sequence: TGTGCCAGCAGCTTAGAGAGGGGGATGGGCGGGGAGCTGTTTTTT.

This clonotype came up a few times. This chain links TRBV24-1 with TRBJ2-3, with a weak D call TRBD2 (6 bases). This CDR3 is 15 amino acids long. The ends were cut back, 3 bases at V and 2 bases at J, with 11 bases in the middle. Germline V CDR1 and CDR2: KGHDR, SFDVKD. The CDR3 DNA sequence: TGTGCCACCAGTGATCCCGGAGGGCCCACAGATACGCAGTATTTT. It is translated as CATSDPGGPTDTQYF.

This clonotype was recorded many times. The rearrangement joins TRBV27 to TRBJ2-7, with D possibly being TRBD2 (5 bases). Germline CDR1 and CDR2: MNHEY and SMNVEV (reference sequence). This CDR3 contains 15 residues. V was shortened by 0 bases and J by 2 bases, with 11 bases between the two germline ends. The CDR3 region has the DNA TGTGCCAGCAGTTTATCCGGGGTAGCGACCTACGAGCAGTACTTC. Its protein is CASSLSGVATYEQYF.

In this sample, this clonotype turned up a few times. J is TRBJ2-3 and V is TRBV13, with TRBD2 matching over 9 bases. Per the germline V gene, CDR1 is PRHDT and CDR2 is FYEKMQ (reference sequence). V was pared by 10 bases and J by 4 bases, with 9 bases of the junction left unmatched. This CDR3 has 14 amino acids. DNA for the CDR3: TGTGCCACCCTGAGAGGACTAGCGCCAGATACGCAGTATTTT. Its translation: CATLRGLAPDTQYF.

The sample holds a few counts of this clonotype. The rearrangement uses TRBV28 and TRBJ2-3; a weak D match, TRBD2 (6 bases). V shed 2 bases and J shed 6 bases, with 12 bases lying between them. This CDR3 region has 14 residues. Germline values: CDR1 MDHEN, CDR2 SYDVKM. As DNA, the CDR3 is TGTGCCAGCAGTTTACACGGGAGTAGGGATACGCAGTATTTT. This gives the protein CASSLHGSRDTQYF. The full variable domain, completed using reference TRBV28 and TRBJ2-3, is DVKVTQSSRYLVKRTGEKVFLECVQDMDHENMFWYRQDPGLGLRLIYFSYDVKMKEKGDIPEGYSVSREKKERFSLILESASTNQTSMYLCASSLHGSRDTQYFGPGTRLTVL.

This clonotype was observed many times. The J gene is TRBJ1-2, the V gene TRBV20-1; D gene unclear. The CDR3 consists of 11 residues. Germline lookup yields CDR1 DFQATT and CDR2 SNEGSKA (reference sequence). Trimming pared 2 bases from V and 12 bases from J, leaving 13 bases between. The CDR3 reads CSARNVGSHTF. CDR3 nucleotide sequence: TGCAGTGCTAGAAATGTAGGGTCCCACACCTTC.